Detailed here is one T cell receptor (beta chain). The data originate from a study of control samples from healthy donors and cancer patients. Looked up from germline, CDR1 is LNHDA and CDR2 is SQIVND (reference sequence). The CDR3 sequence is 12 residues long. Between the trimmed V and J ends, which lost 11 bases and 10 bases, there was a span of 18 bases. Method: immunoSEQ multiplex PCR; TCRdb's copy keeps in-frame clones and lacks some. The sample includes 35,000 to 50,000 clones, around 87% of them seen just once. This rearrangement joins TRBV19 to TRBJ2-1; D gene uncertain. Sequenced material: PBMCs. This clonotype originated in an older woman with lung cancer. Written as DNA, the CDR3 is TGTGCCTCAGGAGCTCTTACAAAGGAGCAGTTCTTC. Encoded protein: CASGALTKEQFF. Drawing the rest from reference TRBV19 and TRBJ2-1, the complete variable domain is DGGITQSPKYLFRKEGQNVTLSCEQNLNHDAMYWYRQDPGQGLRLIYYSQIVNDFQKGDIAEGYSVSREKKESFPLTVTSAQKNPTAFYLCASGALTKEQFFGPGTRLTVL.